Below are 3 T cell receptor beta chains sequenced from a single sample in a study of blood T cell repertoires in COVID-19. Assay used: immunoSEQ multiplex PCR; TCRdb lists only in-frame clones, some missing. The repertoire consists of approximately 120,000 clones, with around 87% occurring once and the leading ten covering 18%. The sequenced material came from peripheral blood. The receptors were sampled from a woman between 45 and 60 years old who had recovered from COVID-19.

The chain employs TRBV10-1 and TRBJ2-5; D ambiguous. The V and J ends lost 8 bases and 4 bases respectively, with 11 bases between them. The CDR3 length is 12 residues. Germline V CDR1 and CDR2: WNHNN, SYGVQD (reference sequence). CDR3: CASSVCRETQYF. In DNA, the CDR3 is TGCGCCAGCTCCGTCTGTAGAGAGACCCAGTACTTC.

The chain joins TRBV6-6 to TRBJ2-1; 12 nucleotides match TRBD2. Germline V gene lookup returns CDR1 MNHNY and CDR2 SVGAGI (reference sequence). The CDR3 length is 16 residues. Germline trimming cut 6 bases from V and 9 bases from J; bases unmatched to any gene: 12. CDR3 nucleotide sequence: TGTGCCAGCAGCCAGGAGCTAGCGGGGGGGCTTAGTGAGCAGTTCTTC. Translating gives CASSQELAGGLSEQFF.

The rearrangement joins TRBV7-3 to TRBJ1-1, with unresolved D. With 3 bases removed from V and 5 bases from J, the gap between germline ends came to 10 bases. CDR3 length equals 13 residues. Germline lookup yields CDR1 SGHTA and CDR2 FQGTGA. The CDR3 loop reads CASSFSRWTEAFF. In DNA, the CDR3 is TGTGCCAGCAGCTTCTCGCGGTGGACTGAAGCTTTCTTT.